This TCR beta chain was observed in a study of CD8+CD57+ T cells in acquired aplastic anemia. About the research overall: Quantities of DNA derived from sorted CD4+ and CD8+ cells averaged approximately 3.5 ug.

In patients chosen for sequencing, flow cytometry had shown CD8+CD57+ cell expansion. Each patient had severe acquired aplastic anemia. V lost 4 bases, J lost 4 bases, and 10 bases lay in between. CDR3 size: 13 residues. The V gene's germline CDR1 is SNHLY and CDR2 FYNNEI. This clonotype was observed many times. What it binds is unknown. Genomic DNA, serving as template, underwent TCR beta VDJ and CDR3 profiling. One entry per CDR3 protein results from TCRdb running MiXCR on the reads. The table shows around 430,000 distinct CDR3 sequences, with around 30% occurring only once. Study-level results: For CD8+ Simpson's diversity, patients and controls showed no significant difference.

Input material: sorted CD4+, CD8+, or CD8+CD57+ T cells (not recorded which) from PBMCs. The chain employs TRBV2 and TRBJ1-1; TRBD1 is a possible D gene (5 bases). The clonotype was recovered from a human donor with aplastic anemia. Here the CDR3 DNA reads TGTGCCAGCAGTGCACCGGGGCGCACTGAAGCTTTCTTT. As protein: CASSAPGRTEAFF.